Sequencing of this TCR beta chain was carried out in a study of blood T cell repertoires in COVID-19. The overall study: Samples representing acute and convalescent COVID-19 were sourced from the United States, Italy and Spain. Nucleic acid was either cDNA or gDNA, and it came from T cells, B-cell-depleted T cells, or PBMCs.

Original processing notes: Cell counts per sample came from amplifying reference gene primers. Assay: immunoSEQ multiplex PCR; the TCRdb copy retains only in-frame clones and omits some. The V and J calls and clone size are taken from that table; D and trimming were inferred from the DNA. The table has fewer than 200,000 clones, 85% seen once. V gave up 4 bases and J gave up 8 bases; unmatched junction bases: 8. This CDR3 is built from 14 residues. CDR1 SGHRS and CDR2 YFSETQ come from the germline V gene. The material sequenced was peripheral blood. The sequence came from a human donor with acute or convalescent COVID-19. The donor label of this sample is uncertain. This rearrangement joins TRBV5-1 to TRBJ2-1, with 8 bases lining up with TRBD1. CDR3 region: CASSLGQGRDEQFF. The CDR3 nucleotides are TGCGCCAGCAGCCTCGGACAGGGAAGGGATGAGCAGTTCTTC.